The rows below give T cell receptor beta chains drawn from one sample of a study of post-analysis software for immune sequencing data. TCRdb redid the calling of the PCR reads with MiXCR, one entry per CDR3 protein. This table has 150,000 to 200,000 distinct CDR3 sequences, around 36% appearing once. The sample here was blood, taken after autologous hematopoietic stem cell transplantation. These receptors all come from a girl under 18 with multiple sclerosis. CDR3s include the opening cysteine and the closing phenylalanine or tryptophan. The D gene is left open where the match is weak. Clone size is given for some rows only: seen once, a few or many times, or a class if the clone is expanded.

abundance: NA
j_gene: TRBJ2-2
v_gene: TRBV5-1
d_gene: NA
CDR3nt: TGCGCCAGCGCCCCGTCCGTCAACACCGGGGAGCTGTTTTTT
CDR3aa: CASAPSVNTGELFF

abundance: NA
j_gene: TRBJ1-2
v_gene: TRBV11-2
d_gene: NA
CDR3nt: TGTGCCAGCAGCCCCCTTACCAGGGTAGGCTATGGCTACACCTTC
CDR3aa: CASSPLTRVGYGYTF

abundance: few
j_gene: TRBJ2-3
v_gene: TRBV7-3
d_gene: TRBD2
CDR3nt: TGTGCCAGCAGCGCTAGCGGGAGTAGGACAGATACGCAGTATTTT
CDR3aa: CASSASGSRTDTQYF

abundance: NA
j_gene: TRBJ1-2
v_gene: TRBV3-1
d_gene: TRBD1
CDR3nt: TGTGCCAGCAGCCAAAGACAGGGAAACTATGGCTACACCTTC
CDR3aa: CASSQRQGNYGYTF

abundance: NA
j_gene: TRBJ2-1
v_gene: TRBV6-5
d_gene: NA
CDR3nt: TGTGCCAGCAGTTTCCCGACAAGAAGAGGGTTGGAGCGGTTCTTC
CDR3aa: CASSFPTRRGLERFF

abundance: NA
j_gene: TRBJ1-4
v_gene: TRBV6-2/TRBV6-3
d_gene: TRBD1
CDR3nt: TGTGCCAGCAAGCCAAGGACAGGGGGGAGAGAAAAACTGTTTTTT
CDR3aa: CASKPRTGGREKLFF

abundance: few
j_gene: TRBJ2-2
v_gene: TRBV6-4
d_gene: NA
CDR3nt: TGTGCCAGCTCCCGTGTAGCTGAAGGGGAGCTGTTTTTT
CDR3aa: CASSRVAEGELFF

abundance: NA
j_gene: TRBJ2-5
v_gene: TRBV28
d_gene: NA
CDR3nt: TGTGCCAGCAGTCCCGGACACGGCTATCGGGAAGAGACCCAGTACTTC
CDR3aa: CASSPGHGYREETQYF

abundance: NA
j_gene: TRBJ2-3
v_gene: TRBV24-1
d_gene: NA
CDR3nt: TGTGCCACCAGCGCCCCAGTCACCCCAGATACGCAGTATTTT
CDR3aa: CATSAPVTPDTQYF

abundance: few
j_gene: TRBJ1-2
v_gene: TRBV27
d_gene: NA
CDR3nt: TGTGCCAGCAGTTTATCGTCGGCGGGTTTGTGGGGCTACACCTTC
CDR3aa: CASSLSSAGLWGYTF

abundance: NA
j_gene: TRBJ2-1
v_gene: TRBV5-1
d_gene: TRBD1
CDR3nt: TGCGCCAGCAGCTTGGGGGACAGGGGATCCCATGAGCAGTTCTTC
CDR3aa: CASSLGDRGSHEQFF

abundance: few
j_gene: TRBJ2-1
v_gene: TRBV29-1
d_gene: TRBD2
CDR3nt: TGCAGCGTTACGGGGGGAGCGGTCAATGAGCAGTTCTTC
CDR3aa: CSVTGGAVNEQFF

abundance: NA
j_gene: TRBJ2-5
v_gene: TRBV5-1
d_gene: NA
CDR3nt: TGCGCCAGCAGCTTAGCCTACAGAGAGACCCAGTACTTC
CDR3aa: CASSLAYRETQYF

abundance: NA
j_gene: TRBJ1-2
v_gene: TRBV5-6
d_gene: TRBD1
CDR3nt: TGTGCCAGCAGCGCCGGACAGGGGGTTTATGGCTACACCTTC
CDR3aa: CASSAGQGVYGYTF

abundance: NA
j_gene: TRBJ1-4
v_gene: TRBV12-3/TRBV12-4
d_gene: NA
CDR3nt: TGTGCCAGCCGAATCCCGGGTGGGGAAAAACTGTTTTTT
CDR3aa: CASRIPGGEKLFF

abundance: few
j_gene: TRBJ2-5
v_gene: TRBV6-1
d_gene: NA
CDR3nt: TGTGCCAGCAGTGAGTTGGCGGGATCCCAAGAGACCCAGTACTTC
CDR3aa: CASSELAGSQETQYF

abundance: few
j_gene: TRBJ1-1
v_gene: TRBV7-9
d_gene: NA
CDR3nt: TGTGCCAGCAGCCGGGACAAGAACACTGAAGCTTTCTTT
CDR3aa: CASSRDKNTEAFF

abundance: NA
j_gene: TRBJ1-2
v_gene: TRBV5-1
d_gene: TRBD1
CDR3nt: TGCGCCAGCAGGCAAGACAGGGGTTGGGGCTACACCTTC
CDR3aa: CASRQDRGWGYTF

abundance: NA
j_gene: TRBJ1-2
v_gene: TRBV10-2
d_gene: NA
CDR3nt: TGCGCCACAGGACTACAGGGTATGCAGCGGGGCTACACCTTC
CDR3aa: CATGLQGMQRGYTF

abundance: many
j_gene: TRBJ2-5
v_gene: TRBV20-1
d_gene: NA
CDR3nt: TGCAGTGCGGTGGCTACCCGATGGGAGACCCAGTACTTC
CDR3aa: CSAVATRWETQYF

abundance: NA
j_gene: TRBJ2-7
v_gene: TRBV20-1
d_gene: NA
CDR3nt: TGCAGTGCTAGAAAGGATGGAAACGAGCAGTACTTC
CDR3aa: CSARKDGNEQYF

abundance: NA
j_gene: TRBJ2-7
v_gene: TRBV28
d_gene: TRBD1
CDR3nt: TGTGCCAGCAGTTGGGGACAGGGGGCTTGGGAGCAGTACTTC
CDR3aa: CASSWGQGAWEQYF

abundance: NA
j_gene: TRBJ2-3
v_gene: TRBV29-1
d_gene: TRBD2
CDR3nt: TGCAGCGTTGAATGGGGGACTAGTTATGGTCGCACAGATACGCAGTATTTT
CDR3aa: CSVEWGTSYGRTDTQYF

abundance: NA
j_gene: TRBJ2-7
v_gene: TRBV10-3
d_gene: TRBD2
CDR3nt: TGTGCCATCAGTGAGGTGGACGAGCGGGATGCCTACGAGCAGTACTTC
CDR3aa: CAISEVDERDAYEQYF

abundance: many
j_gene: TRBJ1-2
v_gene: TRBV2
d_gene: NA
CDR3nt: TGTGCCAGCAGTGTAACCTTCGTTGCCACCTTC
CDR3aa: CASSVTFVATF

abundance: NA
j_gene: TRBJ1-6
v_gene: TRBV7-3
d_gene: NA
CDR3nt: TGTGCCAGCAGCTTAACAAGGGGGTCGGATTCACCCCTCCACTTT
CDR3aa: CASSLTRGSDSPLHF

abundance: many
j_gene: TRBJ2-2
v_gene: TRBV9
d_gene: NA
CDR3nt: TGTGCCAGCAGCGCGGGACCGAAGAACACCGGGGAGCTGTTTTTT
CDR3aa: CASSAGPKNTGELFF

abundance: few
j_gene: TRBJ2-7
v_gene: TRBV29-1
d_gene: TRBD2
CDR3nt: TGCAGCGTTGGCGGACTAGCGGGAGGGCCGTCCTACGAGCAGTACTTC
CDR3aa: CSVGGLAGGPSYEQYF

abundance: many
j_gene: TRBJ2-7
v_gene: TRBV20-1
d_gene: TRBD2
CDR3nt: TGCAGTGCTAGAGACATAGCGGGGGTAACTGATTACGAGCAGTACTTC
CDR3aa: CSARDIAGVTDYEQYF

abundance: many
j_gene: TRBJ2-5
v_gene: TRBV12-3/TRBV12-4
d_gene: NA
CDR3nt: TGTGCCAGCAGTTTGTCAGTAGCGGGGACAGTCGCCCAGTACTTC
CDR3aa: CASSLSVAGTVAQYF